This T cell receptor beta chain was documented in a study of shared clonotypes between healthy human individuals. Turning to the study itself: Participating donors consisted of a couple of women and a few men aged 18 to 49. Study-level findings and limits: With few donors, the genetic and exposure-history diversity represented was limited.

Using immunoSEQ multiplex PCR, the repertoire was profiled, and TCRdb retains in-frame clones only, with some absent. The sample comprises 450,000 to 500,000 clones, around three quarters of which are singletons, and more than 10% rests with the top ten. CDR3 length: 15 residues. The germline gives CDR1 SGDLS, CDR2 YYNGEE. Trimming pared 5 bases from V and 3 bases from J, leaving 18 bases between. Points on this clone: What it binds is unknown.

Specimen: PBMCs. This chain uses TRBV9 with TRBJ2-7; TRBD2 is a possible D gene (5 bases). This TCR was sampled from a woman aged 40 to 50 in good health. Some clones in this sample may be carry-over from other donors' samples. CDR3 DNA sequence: TGTGCCAGCAGAGTTCTCGGGAACCTGGTCTACGAGCAGTACTTC. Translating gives CASRVLGNLVYEQYF.